Each of the 4 T cell receptor beta chains below was sequenced from the same sample in a study of vaccination and CD4 T cells after COVID-19. No antigens are known for them. Stated treatment: approximately 9-day PBMC culture with coronavirus spike peptide pools or control peptides (ViraFEST assay). The Oncomine TCR Beta short-read assay was applied to DNA of cultured CD4+ T cells. TCRdb redid the calling of the PCR reads with MiXCR, one entry per CDR3 protein. The sample has 12,000 or so distinct CDR3 sequences, 27% seen once. The sequencing used CD4+ T cells from blood, cultured in vitro, collected before SARS-CoV-2 vaccination. These receptor sequences come from a human donor who received a COVID-19 vaccine.

The rearrangement links TRBV1 to TRBJ1-5; TRBD1, as called in the table, went unchecked against the DNA. TRBV1 is recorded as a pseudogene. CDR3 length: 20 residues. As DNA, the CDR3 is TGCACCAGCAGCCAATCTGACGTCAGGGTGTCTTCCCCAGGGGGTCAGCCCCAGCATTTT. Encoded protein: CTSSQSDVRVSSPGGQPQHF.

The chain employs TRBV15 and TRBJ2-7; 7 bases are a match to TRBD1. Germline trimming cut 0 bases from V and 7 bases from J; bases unmatched to any gene: 6. The germline V gene has CDR1 LNHNV and CDR2 YYDKDF (reference sequence). This CDR3 comprises 14 residues. The DNA of the CDR3 is TGTGCCACCAGCAGAGAGACAGGGTATGGAGAGCAGTACTTC. The encoded protein is CATSRETGYGEQYF. Supplemented by reference TRBV15 and TRBJ2-7, the full variable domain reads DAMVIQNPRYQVTQFGKPVTLSCSQTLNHNVMYWYQQKSSQAPKLLFHYYDKDFNNEADTPDNFQSRRPNTSFCFLDIRSPGLGDTAMYLCATSRETGYGEQYFGPGTRLTVT.

This clonotype was seen more than once but under ten times. The chain is built from TRBV7-2 and TRBJ1-4; 8 nucleotides match TRBD1. This CDR3 is built from 14 residues. V lost 5 bases to trimming and J lost 4 bases; unmatched junction nucleotides: 3. CDR1 is SGHTA and CDR2 is FQGNSA in the germline V gene. Written as DNA, the CDR3 is TGTGCCAGCAGCCCCGACAGGGGTAATGAAAAACTGTTTTTT. The encoded protein is CASSPDRGNEKLFF.

This clonotype turned up a few times. The chain employs TRBV5-1 and TRBJ2-3, with D maybe TRBD1 (6 bases). Trimming shortened V by 3 bases and J by 6 bases, and 17 bases separated the two germline ends. The CDR3 length is 15 residues. Germline lookup yields CDR1 SGHRS and CDR2 YFSETQ. As DNA, the CDR3 is TGCGCCAGCAGCTCGGGCAGGGGCGCCGTGGATACGCAGTATTTT. Its protein is CASSSGRGAVDTQYF.